Below are 19 T cell receptor beta chains sequenced from a single sample in a study of OX40 agonist ivuxolimab in advanced cancers. Clones were read by immunoSEQ multiplex PCR, and TCRdb kept only the in-frame ones, dropping some. The sample comprises fewer than 35,000 clones, 85% to 95% of which are singletons, and approximately 4.3% rests with the top ten. The sample in question was CD4+ or CD8+ T cells sorted from blood, obtained in a trial of the OX40 agonist ivuxolimab. The source is an adult with an advanced solid tumor such as melanoma, head and neck, liver or kidney cancer.

The V gene is TRBV13, the J gene TRBJ1-1; D not certain. Germline V gene data show CDR1 as PRHDT and CDR2 as FYEKMQ (reference sequence). The CDR3 contains 16 residues. V was trimmed by 5 bases and J by 3 bases, leaving 19 bases between them. CDR3 nucleotides: TGTGCCAGCAGCCATTCGGAGAAGAGCCTTCACACTGAAGCTTTCTTT. This translates into CASSHSEKSLHTEAFF.

The V gene is TRBV11-2, the J gene TRBJ2-1; 9 positions match TRBD1. The junction had 2 bases not matched to a gene; V was cut back by 5 bases and J by 0 bases. This CDR3 spans 15 amino acids. Germline V gene lookup returns CDR1 SGHAT and CDR2 FQNNGV. CDR3 bases: TGTGCCAGCAGCCACAGGGGGCTCTCCTACAATGAGCAGTTCTTC. Translation: CASSHRGLSYNEQFF.

The V and J genes are TRBV6-5 and TRBJ1-6, with 7 positions matching TRBD1. The germline V gene encodes CDR1 MNHEY and CDR2 SVGAGI. The CDR3 is 15 residues long. V dropped 6 bases and J dropped 9; count of bases not matched to a gene: 11. This chain's CDR3 is CASRATQGLGSPLHF. The CDR3 region has the DNA TGTGCCAGCAGAGCAACACAGGGGCTGGGTTCACCCCTCCACTTT.

There are a few counts of this clone. V usage is TRBV6-1 and J usage is TRBJ2-3; possible D gene TRBD2, 6 bases. The CDR3 is 15 amino acids. Trimming pared 1 base from V and 4 bases from J, leaving 12 bases between. CDR1 is MNHNS, CDR2 SASEGT, per germline. CDR3 sequence (DNA): TGTGCCAGCAGTGAAGACGGGGGTGGCGCAGATACGCAGTATTTT. Translated, it gives CASSEDGGGADTQYF.

In its sample, this clone was seen once. This sequence joins TRBV19 and TRBJ1-1; no definite D call. Trimming left V 1 base short and J 0 bases short, with 9 bases between. The V gene's germline CDR1 is LNHDA and CDR2 SQIVND (reference sequence). CDR3 length equals 15 residues. The CDR3 protein is CASSIGGRLNTEAFF. The CDR3 DNA follows: TGTGCCAGTAGTATAGGAGGACGGTTGAACACTGAAGCTTTCTTT.

The chain couples TRBV18 to TRBJ2-1, with 9 bases fitting TRBD2. The length of the CDR3 is 17 residues. CDR1 KGHSH and CDR2 LQKENI come from the germline V gene. The trim removed 2 bases at V and 7 bases at J, leaving 12 bases unmatched. In nucleotides, the CDR3 is TGTGCCAGCTCACCAGATCGTCGGACTAGCGTGAGGAATGAGCAGTTCTTC. Its protein product is CASSPDRRTSVRNEQFF.

The rearrangement joins TRBV15 to TRBJ1-2, with 7 bases aligning to TRBD1. CDR1 is LNHNV and CDR2 is YYDKDF in the germline V gene (reference sequence). CDR3 size: 15 residues. Trimming removed 3 bases from V and 5 bases from J; junction bases left unmatched: 9. CDR3 nucleotides: TGTGCCACCAGCAGTTCGACAGGGTGGTGGTATGGCTACACCTTC. Amino acids: CATSSSTGWWYGYTF.

V is TRBV28 and J is TRBJ2-3; 7 bases line up with TRBD2. The junction had 14 bases not matched to a gene; V was cut back by 8 bases and J by 3 bases. Germline values: CDR1 MDHEN, CDR2 SYDVKM. The CDR3 is 16 amino acids. The CDR3 spells CASRNWGEGLTDTQYF. CDR3 in DNA: TGTGCCAGCCGAAACTGGGGGGAGGGCCTAACAGATACGCAGTATTTT.

As for this clone: Other DNA sequences from this sample encode an identical CDR3 as well. The genes are TRBV5-5 and TRBJ1-2; D is unresolved. The CDR3 is 12 residues long. The germline gives CDR1 SGHKS, CDR2 YYEKEE (reference sequence). The ends were cut back, 5 bases at V and 5 bases at J, with 10 bases in the middle. Written as DNA, the CDR3 is TGTGCCAGCAGGGGCAGCAATTATGGCTACACCTTC. It is translated as CASRGSNYGYTF. Based on the CDR3 plus reference TRBV5-5 and TRBJ1-2, the full variable domain is DAGVTQSPTHLIKTRGQQVTLRCSPISGHKSVSWYQQVLGQGPQFIFQYYEKEERGRGNFPDRFSARQFPNYSSELNVNALLLGDSALYLCASRGSNYGYTFGSGTRLTVV.

Written as DNA, the CDR3 is TGTGCCAGCAGCTTAGTGGGGACTAGCGGGAGACCGTTCTTC. Its translation is CASSLVGTSGRPFF. J is TRBJ2-1 and V is TRBV7-8, with 14 bases that match TRBD2. The CDR3 sequence is 14 residues long. V gave up 1 base and J gave up 15 bases; unmatched junction bases: 5. CDR1 and CDR2 (germline): SGHVS, FQNEAQ.

V gene TRBV4-2 combines with J gene TRBJ2-1; 7 positions agree with TRBD1. This CDR3 is built from 13 residues. Germline CDR1 is LGHNA and CDR2 is YNFKEQ. V gave up 1 base and J gave up 10 bases; unmatched junction bases: 4. The CDR3: CASSQGQGSEQFF. CDR3 nucleotide sequence: TGTGCCAGCAGCCAAGGACAGGGTAGCGAGCAGTTCTTC.

The rearrangement links TRBV28 to TRBJ1-1; no clear D. The CDR3 loop spans 14 amino acids. With 3 bases removed from V and 0 bases from J, the gap between germline ends came to 8 bases. CDR1 MDHEN and CDR2 SYDVKM come from the germline V gene. CDR3 region: CASSFPSMNTEAFF. CDR3 coding DNA: TGTGCCAGCAGTTTTCCATCCATGAACACTGAAGCTTTCTTT.

V gene TRBV9 combines with J gene TRBJ2-3; TRBD2 matches at 12 bases. Looked up from germline, CDR1 is SGDLS and CDR2 is YYNGEE. This CDR3 spans 17 amino acids. V lost 4 bases, J lost 0 bases, and 6 bases stayed unmatched. CDR3 region: CASSSWTSGESTDTQYF. The CDR3 DNA follows: TGTGCCAGCAGCTCCTGGACTAGCGGGGAAAGCACAGATACGCAGTATTTT.

The chain couples TRBV28 to TRBJ2-7; D is ambiguous. The germline V gene encodes CDR1 MDHEN and CDR2 SYDVKM. CDR3 length: 13 amino acids. Trimming shortened V by 6 bases and J by 1 base, and 10 bases separated the two germline ends. The CDR3 sequence is CASRPGLSYEQYV. CDR3 nucleotide sequence: TGTGCCAGCAGGCCGGGCCTATCCTACGAGCAGTACGTC.

The chain joins TRBV4-3 to TRBJ1-5; the D is unclear. Germline V gene data show CDR1 as LGHNA and CDR2 as YSLEER. The length of the CDR3 is 14 residues. The V end was cut by 0 bases, the J end by 10 bases, with 13 bases between. The CDR3: CASSQDELSLPQHF. The DNA for the CDR3 is TGCGCCAGCAGCCAAGATGAATTATCGCTCCCCCAGCATTTT.

This chain uses TRBV9 with TRBJ2-1; TRBD2 might be the D (5 bases). The CDR3 loop spans 11 amino acids. Germline V gene sequence: CDR1 SGDLS, CDR2 YYNGEE. The V end was cut by 5 bases, the J end by 8 bases, with 8 bases between. CDR3 DNA sequence: TGTGCCAGCAGTTTCGGGGATGAGCAGTTCTTC. Translating gives CASSFGDEQFF.

The gene calls are TRBV11-2 and TRBJ2-2; no definite D call. The germline CDR1 and CDR2 sequences are SGHAT and FQNNGV. The CDR3 contains 17 residues. Trimming took 5 bases from V and 2 from J, leaving 18 bases between them. The CDR3 nucleotides read TGTGCCAGCAGCCTTAACTCTTGGAGCCCAAACACCGGGGAGCTGTTTTTT. Its protein product is CASSLNSWSPNTGELFF.

The V gene is TRBV27, the J gene TRBJ1-1, with D maybe TRBD1 (5 bases). V was pared by 9 bases and J by 0 bases, with 14 bases between. Germline CDR1 and CDR2: MNHEY and SMNVEV (reference sequence). The CDR3 contains 14 residues. The CDR3 DNA reads TGTGCCAGTGGGAATGGGGCCCTGAACACTGAAGCTTTCTTT. Translated, it gives CASGNGALNTEAFF.

V usage is TRBV25-1 and J usage is TRBJ2-3, with a possible D match to TRBD2 (5 bases). CDR3 length equals 13 residues. V lost 6 bases to trimming and J lost 4 bases, with 11 bases between them. Per germline, CDR1 MGHDK and CDR2 SYGVNS. The CDR3 region is CASSVGDADTQYF. CDR3 sequence (DNA): TGTGCCAGCAGCGTCGGGGATGCAGATACGCAGTATTTT.